This TCR beta chain was sequenced in a study of cytomegalovirus exposure and HLA in healthy donors. General study points: Analysis performed later showed TCR beta chains linked to HLA being more clonally expanded than equally common others. HLA alleles were associated with some 16,000 TCR beta sequences in a later analysis at 0.05 false discovery rate.

PCR amplification relied on 60 Vbeta primers (plus 13 Jbeta primers). Method: immunoSEQ multiplex PCR; TCRdb's copy keeps in-frame clones and lacks some. The table has fewer than 110,000 clones, roughly 80% seen once. With regard to this clone: Antigen specificity is unknown.

Donors sampled were nominally healthy, though unrecorded immune exposures were likely. The germline V gene has CDR1 LNHDA and CDR2 SQIVND (reference sequence). J was trimmed by 10 bases and V by 7 bases; bases with no gene match: 20. The CDR3 is made up of 17 amino acids. The receptor was isolated from a man between 25 and 39 years old in good health and CMV-seropositive. Material for sequencing was PBMCs. The chain links TRBV19 to TRBJ1-1; 11 positions agree with TRBD1. The CDR3 protein is CASTPPYGRDRGLIAFF. In DNA, the CDR3 is TGTGCCAGTACCCCACCATATGGCCGGGACAGGGGGTTGATAGCTTTCTTT. Filled out from reference TRBV19 and TRBJ1-1, the complete variable domain reads DGGITQSPKYLFRKEGQNVTLSCEQNLNHDAMYWYRQDPGQGLRLIYYSQIVNDFQKGDIAEGYSVSREKKESFPLTVTSAQKNPTAFYLCASTPPYGRDRGLIAFFGQGTRLTVV.